Listed here is a single T cell receptor beta chain. The sample originates from a study of memory CD4+ T cells and cytomegalovirus serostatus. The sort gate was single viable CD3+CD4+CD8-CD45RO+ cells for memory CD4+ T cells. Under the authors' procedure: Out-of-frame sequences were removed, leaving 2,000,000 or so distinct TCRbeta sequences. Data came from immunoSEQ multiplex PCR; TCRdb stores just in-frame clones and leaves some out. For V, J and clone size, that table is used; D and trimming come from the DNA. The sample has tens of thousands of clones, 82% seen once. The receptor was isolated from an adult in good health and CMV-seronegative. Sequencing was performed on memory CD4+ T cells from blood.

The CDR3 coding sequence is TGTGCCAGCAGCTTGGAAGTGAACACTGAAGCTTTCTTT. Translated: CASSLEVNTEAFF. J is TRBJ1-1 and V is TRBV5-6; D is undetermined. The CDR3 loop spans 13 amino acids. The V gene's germline CDR1 is SGHDT and CDR2 YYEEEE. V shed 0 bases and J shed 0 bases, with 3 bases lying between them.